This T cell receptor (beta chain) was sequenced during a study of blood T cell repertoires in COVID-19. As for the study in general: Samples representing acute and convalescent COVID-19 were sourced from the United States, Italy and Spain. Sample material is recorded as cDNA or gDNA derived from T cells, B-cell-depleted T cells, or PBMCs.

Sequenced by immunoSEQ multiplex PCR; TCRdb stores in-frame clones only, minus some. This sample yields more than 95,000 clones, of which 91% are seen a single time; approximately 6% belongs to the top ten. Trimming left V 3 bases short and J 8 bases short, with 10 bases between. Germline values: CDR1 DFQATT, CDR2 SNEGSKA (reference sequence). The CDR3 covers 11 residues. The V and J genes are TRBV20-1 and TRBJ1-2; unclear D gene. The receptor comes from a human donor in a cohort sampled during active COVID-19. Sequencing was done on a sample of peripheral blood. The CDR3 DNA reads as TGCAGTGCTAGGTCCCTCCGGGGCTACACCTTC. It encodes CSARSLRGYTF.